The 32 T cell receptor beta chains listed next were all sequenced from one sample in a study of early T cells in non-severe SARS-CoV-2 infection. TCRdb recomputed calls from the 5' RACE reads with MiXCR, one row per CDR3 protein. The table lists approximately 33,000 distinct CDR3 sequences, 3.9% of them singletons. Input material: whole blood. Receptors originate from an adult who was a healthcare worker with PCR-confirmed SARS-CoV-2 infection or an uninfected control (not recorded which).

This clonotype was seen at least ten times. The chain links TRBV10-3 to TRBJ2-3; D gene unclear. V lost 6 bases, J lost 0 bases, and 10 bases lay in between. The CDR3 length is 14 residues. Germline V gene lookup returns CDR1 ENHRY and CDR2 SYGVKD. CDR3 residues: CAIRLSASTDTQYF. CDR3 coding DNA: TGTGCCATCAGACTCTCGGCTAGCACAGATACGCAGTATTTT.

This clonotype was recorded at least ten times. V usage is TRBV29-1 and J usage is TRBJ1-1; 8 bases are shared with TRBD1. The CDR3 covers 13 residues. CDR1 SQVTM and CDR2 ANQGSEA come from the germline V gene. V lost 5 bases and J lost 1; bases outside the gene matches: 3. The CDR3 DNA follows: TGCAGCGTTTGGACAGGGAAGAACACTGAAGCTTTCTTT. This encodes CSVWTGKNTEAFF.

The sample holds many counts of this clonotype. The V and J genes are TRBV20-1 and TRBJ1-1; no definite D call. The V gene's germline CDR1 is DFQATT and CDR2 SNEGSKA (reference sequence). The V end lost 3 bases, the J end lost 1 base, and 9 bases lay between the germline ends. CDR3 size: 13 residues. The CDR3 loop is CSASYGANTEAFF. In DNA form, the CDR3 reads TGCAGTGCTAGTTACGGAGCGAACACTGAAGCTTTCTTT.

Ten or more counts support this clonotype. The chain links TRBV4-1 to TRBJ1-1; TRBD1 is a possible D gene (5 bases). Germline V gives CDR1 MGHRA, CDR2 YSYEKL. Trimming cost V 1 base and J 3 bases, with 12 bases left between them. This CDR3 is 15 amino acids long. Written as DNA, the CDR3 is TGCGCCAGCAGCCAAGGCCCCCGCAGGGACACTGAAGCTTTCTTT. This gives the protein CASSQGPRRDTEAFF.

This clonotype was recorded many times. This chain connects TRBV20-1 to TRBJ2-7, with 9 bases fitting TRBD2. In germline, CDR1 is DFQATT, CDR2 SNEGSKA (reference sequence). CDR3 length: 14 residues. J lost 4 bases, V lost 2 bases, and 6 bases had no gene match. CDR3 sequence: CSARSSGTVYEQYF. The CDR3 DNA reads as TGCAGTGCTAGATCTAGCGGGACGGTATACGAGCAGTACTTC.

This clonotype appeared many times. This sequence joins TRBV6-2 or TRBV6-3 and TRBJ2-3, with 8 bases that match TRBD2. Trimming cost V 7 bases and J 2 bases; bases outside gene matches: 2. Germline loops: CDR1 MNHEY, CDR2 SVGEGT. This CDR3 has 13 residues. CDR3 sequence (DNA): TGTGCCAGCATAGCGGGGTCCACAGATACGCAGTATTTT. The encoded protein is CASIAGSTDTQYF.

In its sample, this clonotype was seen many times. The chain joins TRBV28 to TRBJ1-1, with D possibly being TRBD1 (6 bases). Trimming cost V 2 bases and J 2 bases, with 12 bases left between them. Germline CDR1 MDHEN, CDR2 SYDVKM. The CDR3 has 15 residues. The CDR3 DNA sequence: TGTGCCAGCAGTTTAGGACAGCTCCTAAACACTGAAGCTTTCTTT. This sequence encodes CASSLGQLLNTEAFF.

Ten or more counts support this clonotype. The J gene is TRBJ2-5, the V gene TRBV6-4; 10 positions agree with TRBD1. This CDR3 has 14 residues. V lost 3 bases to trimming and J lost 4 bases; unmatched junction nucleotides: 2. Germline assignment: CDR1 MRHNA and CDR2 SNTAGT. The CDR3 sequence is CASSETGGAETQYF. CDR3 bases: TGTGCCAGCAGTGAGACAGGGGGCGCAGAGACCCAGTACTTC.

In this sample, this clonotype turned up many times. The CDR3 DNA sequence: TGCAGTGCTAGAAATCTAGCGAGGGACTACAATGAGCAGTTCTTC. Its translation is CSARNLARDYNEQFF. The chain recombines TRBV20-1 with TRBJ2-1, with a tentative D call TRBD2 (6 bases). The CDR3 extends over 15 amino acids. The germline gives CDR1 DFQATT, CDR2 SNEGSKA (reference sequence). Trimming left V 2 bases short and J 3 bases short, with 14 bases between.

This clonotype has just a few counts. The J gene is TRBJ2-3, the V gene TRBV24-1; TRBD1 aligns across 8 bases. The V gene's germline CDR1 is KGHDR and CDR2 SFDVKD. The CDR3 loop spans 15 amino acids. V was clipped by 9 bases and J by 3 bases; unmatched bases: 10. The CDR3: CATGSGGPSTDTQYF. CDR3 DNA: TGTGCCACCGGGTCAGGGGGCCCGTCGACAGATACGCAGTATTTT.

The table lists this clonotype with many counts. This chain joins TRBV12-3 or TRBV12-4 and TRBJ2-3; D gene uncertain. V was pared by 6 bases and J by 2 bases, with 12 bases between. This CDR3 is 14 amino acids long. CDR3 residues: CASRPDGVTDTQYF. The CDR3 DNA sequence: TGTGCCAGCAGACCAGACGGAGTCACAGATACGCAGTATTTT.

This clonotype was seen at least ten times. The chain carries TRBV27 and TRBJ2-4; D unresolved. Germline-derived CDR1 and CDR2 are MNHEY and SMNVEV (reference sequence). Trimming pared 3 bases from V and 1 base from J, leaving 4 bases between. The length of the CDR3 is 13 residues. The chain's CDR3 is CASSFTAKNIQYF. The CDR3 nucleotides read TGTGCCAGCAGTTTCACGGCCAAAAACATTCAGTACTTC.

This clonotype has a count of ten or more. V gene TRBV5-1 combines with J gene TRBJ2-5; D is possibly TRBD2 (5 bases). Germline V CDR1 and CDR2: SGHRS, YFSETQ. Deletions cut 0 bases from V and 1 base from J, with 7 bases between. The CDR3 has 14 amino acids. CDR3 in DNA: TGCGCCAGCAGCTTGGAGCGGCCCCAAGAGACCCAGTACTTC. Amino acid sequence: CASSLERPQETQYF.

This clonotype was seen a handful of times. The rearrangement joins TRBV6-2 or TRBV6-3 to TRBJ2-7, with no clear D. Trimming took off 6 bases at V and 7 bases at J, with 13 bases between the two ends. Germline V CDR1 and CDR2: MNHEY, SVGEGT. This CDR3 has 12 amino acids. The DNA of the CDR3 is TGTGCCAGCAGCCTTCAGGTCGGGGAGCAGTACTTC. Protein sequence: CASSLQVGEQYF.

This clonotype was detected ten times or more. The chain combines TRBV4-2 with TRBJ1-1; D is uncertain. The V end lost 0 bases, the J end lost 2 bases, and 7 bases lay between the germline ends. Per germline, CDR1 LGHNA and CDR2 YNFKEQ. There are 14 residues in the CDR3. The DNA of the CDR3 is TGTGCCAGCAGCCAAGATAGAGTTAACACTGAAGCTTTCTTT. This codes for CASSQDRVNTEAFF.

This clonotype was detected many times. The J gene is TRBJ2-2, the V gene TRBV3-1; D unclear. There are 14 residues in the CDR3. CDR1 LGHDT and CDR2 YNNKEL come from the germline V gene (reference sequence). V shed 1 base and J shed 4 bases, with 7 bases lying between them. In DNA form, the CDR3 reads TGTGCCAGCAGCCAAGTGGTCGCCACCGGGGAGCTGTTTTTT. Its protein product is CASSQVVATGELFF.

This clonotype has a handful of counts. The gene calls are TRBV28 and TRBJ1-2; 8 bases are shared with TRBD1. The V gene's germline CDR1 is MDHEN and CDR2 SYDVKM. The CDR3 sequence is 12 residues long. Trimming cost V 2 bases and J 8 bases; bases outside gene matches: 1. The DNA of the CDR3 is TGTGCCAGCAGTTTACCAGGGGGCGGCTACACCTTC. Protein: CASSLPGGGYTF.

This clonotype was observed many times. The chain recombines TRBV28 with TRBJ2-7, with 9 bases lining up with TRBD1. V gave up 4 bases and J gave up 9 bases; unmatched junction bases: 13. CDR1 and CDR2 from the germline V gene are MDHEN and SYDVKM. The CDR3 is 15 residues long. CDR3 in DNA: TGTGCCAGCAGTTCCCCCGGGACAGGGCTCTTTGGGCAGTACTTC. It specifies CASSSPGTGLFGQYF.

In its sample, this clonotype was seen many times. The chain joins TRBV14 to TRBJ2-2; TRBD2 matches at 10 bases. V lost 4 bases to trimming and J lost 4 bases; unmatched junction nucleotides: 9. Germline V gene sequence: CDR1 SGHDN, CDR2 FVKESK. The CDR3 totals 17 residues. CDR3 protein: CASSRRLLAGLTGELFF. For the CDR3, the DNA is TGTGCCAGCAGCCGAAGGTTACTAGCGGGACTCACCGGGGAGCTGTTTTTT.

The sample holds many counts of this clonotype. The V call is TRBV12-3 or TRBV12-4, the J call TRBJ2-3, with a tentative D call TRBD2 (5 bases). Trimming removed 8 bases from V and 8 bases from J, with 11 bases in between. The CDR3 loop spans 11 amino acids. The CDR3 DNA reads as TGTGCCAGCGCTTATGAGGGTACGCAGTATTTT. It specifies CASAYEGTQYF.

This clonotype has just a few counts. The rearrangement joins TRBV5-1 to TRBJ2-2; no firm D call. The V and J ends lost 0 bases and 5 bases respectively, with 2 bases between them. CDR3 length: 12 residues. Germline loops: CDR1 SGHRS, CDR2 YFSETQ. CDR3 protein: CASSLETGELFF. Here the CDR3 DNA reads TGCGCCAGCAGCTTGGAGACCGGGGAGCTGTTTTTT.

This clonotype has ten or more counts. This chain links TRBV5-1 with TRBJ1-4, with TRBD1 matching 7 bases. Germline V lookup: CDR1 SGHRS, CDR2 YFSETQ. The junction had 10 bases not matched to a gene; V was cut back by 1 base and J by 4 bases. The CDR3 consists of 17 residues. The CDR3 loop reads CASSLTGVPNDNEKLFF. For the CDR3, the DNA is TGCGCCAGCAGCTTGACAGGGGTTCCGAATGATAATGAAAAACTGTTTTTT.

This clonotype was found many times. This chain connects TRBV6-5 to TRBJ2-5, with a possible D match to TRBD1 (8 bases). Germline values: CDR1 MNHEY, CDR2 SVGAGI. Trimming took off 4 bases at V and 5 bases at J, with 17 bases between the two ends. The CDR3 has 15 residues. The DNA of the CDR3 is TGTGCCAGCAGTTCCCTCGACAGGGGAGGGGAGACCCAGTACTTC. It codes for CASSSLDRGGETQYF.

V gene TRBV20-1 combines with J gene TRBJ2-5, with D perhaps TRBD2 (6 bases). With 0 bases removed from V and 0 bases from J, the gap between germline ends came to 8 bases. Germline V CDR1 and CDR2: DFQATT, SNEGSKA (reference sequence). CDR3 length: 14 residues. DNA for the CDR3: TGCAGTGCTAGAGAGGAGGGTTACCAAGAGACCCAGTACTTC. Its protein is CSAREEGYQETQYF.

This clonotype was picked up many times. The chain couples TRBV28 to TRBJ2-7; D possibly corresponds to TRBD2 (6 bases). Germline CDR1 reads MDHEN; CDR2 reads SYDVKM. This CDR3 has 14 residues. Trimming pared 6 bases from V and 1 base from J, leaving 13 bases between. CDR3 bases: TGTGCCAGCAGGCCCCCACTAGCATCCTACGAGCAGTACTTC. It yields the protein CASRPPLASYEQYF.

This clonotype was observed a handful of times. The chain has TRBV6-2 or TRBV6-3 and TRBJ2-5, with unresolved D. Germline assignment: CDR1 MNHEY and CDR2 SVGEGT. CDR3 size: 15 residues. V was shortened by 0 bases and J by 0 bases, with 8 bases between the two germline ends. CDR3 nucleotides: TGTGCCAGCAGTTACTCGAAGAGCGACCAAGAGACCCAGTACTTC. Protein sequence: CASSYSKSDQETQYF.

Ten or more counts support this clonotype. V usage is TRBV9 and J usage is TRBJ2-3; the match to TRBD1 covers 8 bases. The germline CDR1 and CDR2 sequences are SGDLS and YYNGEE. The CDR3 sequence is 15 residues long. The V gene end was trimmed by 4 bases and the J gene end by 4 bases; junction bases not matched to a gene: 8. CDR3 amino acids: CASSPDGQGPDTQYF. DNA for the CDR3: TGTGCCAGCAGCCCCGATGGACAGGGCCCAGATACGCAGTATTTT.

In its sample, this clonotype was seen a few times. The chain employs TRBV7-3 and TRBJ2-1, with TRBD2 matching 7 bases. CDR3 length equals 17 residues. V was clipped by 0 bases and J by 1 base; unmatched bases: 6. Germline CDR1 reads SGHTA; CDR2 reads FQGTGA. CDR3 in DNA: TGTGCCAGCAGCTTAACGGCGGGAGTTCCTTCCTACAATGAGCAGTTCTTC. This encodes CASSLTAGVPSYNEQFF.

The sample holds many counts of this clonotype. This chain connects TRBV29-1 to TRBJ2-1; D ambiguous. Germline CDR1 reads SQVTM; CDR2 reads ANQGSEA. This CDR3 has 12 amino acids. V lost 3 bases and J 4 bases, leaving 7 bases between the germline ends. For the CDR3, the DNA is TGCAGCGTTGAGAGGCAATACAATGAGCAGTTCTTC. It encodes CSVERQYNEQFF.

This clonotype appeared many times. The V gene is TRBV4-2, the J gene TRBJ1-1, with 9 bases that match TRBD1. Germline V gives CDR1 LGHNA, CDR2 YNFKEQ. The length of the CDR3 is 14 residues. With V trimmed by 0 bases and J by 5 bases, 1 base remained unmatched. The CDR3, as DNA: TGTGCCAGCAGCCAAGATGACAGGGGGACTGAAGCTTTCTTT. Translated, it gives CASSQDDRGTEAFF.

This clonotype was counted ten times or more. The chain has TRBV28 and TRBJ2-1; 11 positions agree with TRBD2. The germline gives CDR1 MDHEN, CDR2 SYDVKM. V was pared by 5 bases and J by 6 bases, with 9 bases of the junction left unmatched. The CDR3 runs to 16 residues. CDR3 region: CASSPTSGSGTNEQFF. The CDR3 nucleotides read TGTGCCAGCAGTCCTACTAGCGGGAGCGGAACCAATGAGCAGTTCTTC.

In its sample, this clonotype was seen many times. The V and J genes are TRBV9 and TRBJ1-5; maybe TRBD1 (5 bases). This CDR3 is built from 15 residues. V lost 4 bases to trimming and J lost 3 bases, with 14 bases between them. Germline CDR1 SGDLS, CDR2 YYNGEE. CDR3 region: CASSPSDSYNQPQHF. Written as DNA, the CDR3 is TGTGCCAGCAGCCCTAGTGACAGTTACAATCAGCCCCAGCATTTT. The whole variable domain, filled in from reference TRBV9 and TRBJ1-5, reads DSGVTQTPKHLITATGQRVTLRCSPRSGDLSVYWYQQSLDQGLQFLIQYYNGEERAKGNILERFSAQQFPDLHSELNLSSLELGDSALYFCASSPSDSYNQPQHFGDGTRLSIL.